The T cell receptor beta chain under discussion was sequenced for a study of shared clonotypes between healthy human individuals. Broader study findings: Clonotype sharing among donors was thought likely to change with sequencing depth. Generally, naive subsets (rather than memory subsets) showed larger estimated richness.

Clones were sequenced by immunoSEQ multiplex PCR, and TCRdb holds only the in-frame ones, with some missing. The sample contains approximately 500,000 clones, 90% to 96% of which appear only once. This clone was seen a single time. Its antigen is as yet unknown. Sequences were obtained from naive CD4+ T cells sorted from blood. Subset indicated: CD45RA+ positively selected. The source of this sequence is a woman aged 25 to 39 in good health.

The CDR3 DNA follows: TGCAGCGTTGAAGAAGGCAGGTCAACTCCAAATGAGCAGTTCTTC. Protein product: CSVEEGRSTPNEQFF. The genes are TRBV29-1 and TRBJ2-1, with no clear D. V lost 0 bases to trimming and J lost 7 bases, with 16 bases between them. From germline, CDR1 is SQVTM and CDR2 ANQGSEA. The CDR3 runs 15 residues.